These 17 T cell receptor beta chains originate from one sample sequenced in a study of blood T cell repertoires in COVID-19. The repertoire was sequenced with immunoSEQ multiplex PCR; TCRdb's copy has only in-frame clones and lacks some. The profile shows hundreds of thousands of clones, more than 80% of them singletons. Sequences were obtained from peripheral blood. These receptors originate from a woman aged 25 to 39 with active or convalescent COVID-19.

This clone was observed a handful of times. This chain uses TRBV11-2 with TRBJ1-1; a possible D gene is TRBD1 (5 bases). CDR1 is SGHAT and CDR2 is FQNNGV in the germline V gene. Between the trimmed V and J ends, which lost 1 base and 0 bases, there was a span of 9 bases. There are 15 residues in the CDR3. The CDR3 is CASSLVGGLNTEAFF. The DNA for the CDR3 is TGTGCCAGCAGCTTAGTGGGGGGACTGAACACTGAAGCTTTCTTT.

The chain recombines TRBV25-1 with TRBJ1-1, with TRBD1 matching 7 bases. The V and J ends lost 4 bases and 4 bases, in that order; junction bases with no gene match: 6. CDR3 length equals 14 residues. Germline CDR1 MGHDK, CDR2 SYGVNS. In DNA form, the CDR3 reads TGTGCCAGCAGTGCCGGGACAGATCTCACTGAAGCTTTCTTT. It translates to CASSAGTDLTEAFF.

The rearrangement joins TRBV18 to TRBJ2-7; 12 positions match TRBD1. This CDR3 region has 15 residues. The germline V gene encodes CDR1 KGHSH and CDR2 LQKENI. Trimming cost V 2 bases and J 5 bases; bases outside gene matches: 4. CDR3: CASSPVGQGAHEQYF. The CDR3, as DNA: TGTGCCAGCTCACCAGTGGGACAGGGGGCCCACGAGCAGTACTTC.

V is TRBV6-5 and J is TRBJ1-1; D possibly corresponds to TRBD1 (5 bases). V lost 6 bases and J 3 bases, leaving 17 bases between the germline ends. The germline gives CDR1 MNHEY, CDR2 SVGAGI. The CDR3 is 15 amino acids. The CDR3 sequence is CASSPKFGGDTEAFF. Here the CDR3 DNA reads TGTGCCAGCAGCCCGAAATTCGGGGGGGACACTGAAGCTTTCTTT.

V is TRBV6-2 or TRBV6-3 and J is TRBJ1-1; D uncertain. The CDR3 extends over 13 amino acids. V was trimmed by 4 bases and J by 0 bases, leaving 6 bases between them. Germline CDR1 MNHEY, CDR2 SVGEGT. Here the CDR3 DNA reads TGTGCCAGCAGTTTCCAGATGAACACTGAAGCTTTCTTT. Its translation: CASSFQMNTEAFF.

The chain employs TRBV5-4 and TRBJ2-1, with 7 bases lining up with TRBD2. The CDR3 loop spans 13 amino acids. Germline loops: CDR1 SGHNT, CDR2 YYREEE (reference sequence). V shed 0 bases and J 10 bases; nucleotides not matched to a gene: 4. Here the CDR3 DNA reads TGTGCCAGCAGCTTGGGCGGGGGAGGGGAGCAGTTCTTC. Translating gives CASSLGGGGEQFF.

Comments on this clone: This sample also contains other DNA sequences that code for the same CDR3. The chain joins TRBV11-2 to TRBJ2-1; 11 nucleotides match TRBD2. After removal of 5 bases from V and 4 bases from J, the junction contained 4 bases not matched to a gene. CDR3 length: 15 amino acids. Germline-derived CDR1 and CDR2 are SGHAT and FQNNGV. The CDR3 nucleotides read TGTGCCAGCAGCGGATTAGCGGGGGGGTACAATGAGCAGTTCTTC. Translation: CASSGLAGGYNEQFF.

This chain joins TRBV4-1 and TRBJ2-1; 10 bases line up with TRBD2. The germline V gene encodes CDR1 MGHRA and CDR2 YSYEKL. Trimming removed 5 bases from V and 6 bases from J; junction bases left unmatched: 7. The CDR3 sequence is 15 residues long. The CDR3 sequence: CASSLSGLASNEQFF. The CDR3 coding sequence is TGCGCCAGCAGCTTATCGGGACTAGCGTCCAATGAGCAGTTCTTC.

The chain joins TRBV27 to TRBJ2-1; 13 nucleotides align to TRBD2. Trimming at V came to 5 bases and at J to 4 bases, leaving 5 bases not matched to a gene. CDR1 MNHEY and CDR2 SMNVEV come from the germline V gene (reference sequence). The length of the CDR3 is 16 residues. The CDR3 nucleotides are TGTGCCAGCAGTCTGGGACTAGCGGGATCTTACAATGAGCAGTTCTTC. As protein: CASSLGLAGSYNEQFF.

The rearrangement links TRBV5-4 to TRBJ2-6; D call uncertain. The V end was cut by 2 bases, the J end by 4 bases, with 10 bases between. Germline CDR1 is SGHNT and CDR2 is YYREEE (reference sequence). This CDR3 has 15 amino acids. CDR3 protein: CASSFRGSGANVLTF. As DNA, the CDR3 is TGTGCCAGCAGCTTCCGAGGATCCGGGGCCAACGTCCTGACTTTC.

The chain employs TRBV10-1 and TRBJ1-1, with unresolved D. There are 15 residues in the CDR3. V was trimmed by 0 bases and J by 2 bases, leaving 10 bases between them. Germline V lookup: CDR1 WNHNN, CDR2 SYGVQD (reference sequence). CDR3 residues: CASSESSVRNTEAFF. The CDR3 bases are TGCGCCAGCAGTGAGTCATCCGTGAGAAACACTGAAGCTTTCTTT.

For the CDR3, the DNA is TGCGCCAGCAAGGTAGCGGGAGGTTTCGGGGAGCAGTTCTTC. Its translation: CASKVAGGFGEQFF. V usage is TRBV5-1 and J usage is TRBJ2-1; TRBD2 agrees at 10 bases. Germline assignment: CDR1 SGHRS and CDR2 YFSETQ. V trimming: 6 bases; J trimming: 10 bases; junction bases outside the gene matches: 10. This CDR3 comprises 14 residues.

V and J are TRBV5-4 and TRBJ2-3; 16 nucleotides agree with TRBD2. V lost 2 bases and J lost 3; bases outside the gene matches: 3. The CDR3 length is 17 residues. CDR1 is SGHNT and CDR2 is YYREEE in the germline V gene (reference sequence). CDR3 in amino acids: CASSFPGLAGGTDTQYF. CDR3 DNA: TGTGCCAGCAGCTTCCCGGGACTAGCGGGAGGGACAGATACGCAGTATTTT.

The CDR3 DNA reads TGCGCCAGCAGCCCTCTACTAGCGGTCACCGGGGAGCTGTTTTTT. It specifies CASSPLLAVTGELFF. The chain carries TRBV5-1 and TRBJ2-2, with 8 bases identical to TRBD2. Germline V CDR1 and CDR2: SGHRS, YFSETQ. Trimming cost V 4 bases and J 4 bases; bases outside gene matches: 6. The CDR3 loop spans 15 amino acids.

The chain couples TRBV6-5 to TRBJ1-2; D not resolved. CDR3 length: 15 residues. CDR1 is MNHEY, CDR2 SVGAGI, per germline. Between the trimmed V and J ends, which lost 6 bases and 4 bases, there was a span of 18 bases. The CDR3 loop reads CASRDTGSRSYGYTF. CDR3 DNA: TGTGCCAGCAGGGATACGGGTTCCCGATCCTATGGCTACACCTTC.

The J gene is TRBJ2-5, the V gene TRBV5-6, with a possible D match to TRBD2 (6 bases). This CDR3 is built from 15 residues. Germline V gene sequence: CDR1 SGHDT, CDR2 YYEEEE. V lost 2 bases and J 1 base, leaving 12 bases between the germline ends. As DNA, the CDR3 is TGTGCCAGCAGCTTCCTTCAAGCGGGCCAAGAGACCCAGTACTTC. Amino acid sequence: CASSFLQAGQETQYF.

The rearrangement uses TRBV7-9 and TRBJ2-6; possibly TRBD2 for D (5 bases). Germline lookup yields CDR1 SEHNR and CDR2 FQNEAQ (reference sequence). V was shortened by 5 bases and J by 0 bases, with 11 bases between the two germline ends. The CDR3 runs 16 residues. CDR3: CASSATGSSGANVLTF. The CDR3 DNA reads as TGTGCCAGCAGCGCGACGGGAAGCTCTGGGGCCAACGTCCTGACTTTC.